This T cell receptor beta chain was identified during a study of blood T cell repertoires in COVID-19. The data were produced by immunoSEQ multiplex PCR, yet TCRdb's version contains in-frame clones alone and is incomplete. The sample lists around 190,000 clones, 85% to 90% seen once, with just under 25% in the top ten. This clone was seen a handful of times. Per the germline V gene, CDR1 is SGHDN and CDR2 is FVKESK. This CDR3 has 16 residues. V was trimmed by 4 bases and J by 4 bases, leaving 19 bases between them. Membership in each cohort depended on participant-reported clinical history. The gene calls are TRBV14 and TRBJ2-5; no definite D call. The receptor was derived from a woman in her thirties or forties in a cohort exposed to, infected with or recovered from COVID-19 (not recorded which). Sequenced sample: PBMCs or T cells enriched from blood (not recorded which). The DNA of the CDR3 is TGTGCCAGCAGCCCAGGATCGGCCGCCAAAGGAGAGACCCAGTACTTC. Amino acid sequence: CASSPGSAAKGETQYF.